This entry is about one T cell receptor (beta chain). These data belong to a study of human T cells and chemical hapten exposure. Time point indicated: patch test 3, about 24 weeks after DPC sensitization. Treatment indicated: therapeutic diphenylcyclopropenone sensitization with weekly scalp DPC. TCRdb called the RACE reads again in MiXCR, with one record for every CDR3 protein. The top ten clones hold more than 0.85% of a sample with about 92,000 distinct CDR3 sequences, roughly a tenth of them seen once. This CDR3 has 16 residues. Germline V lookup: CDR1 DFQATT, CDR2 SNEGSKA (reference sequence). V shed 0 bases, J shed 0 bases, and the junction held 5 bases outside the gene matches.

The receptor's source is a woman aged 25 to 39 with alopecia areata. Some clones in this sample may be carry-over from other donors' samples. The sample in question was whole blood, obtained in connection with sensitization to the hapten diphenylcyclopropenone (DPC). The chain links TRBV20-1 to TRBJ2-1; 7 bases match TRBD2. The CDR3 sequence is CSARDSGGRSYNEQFF. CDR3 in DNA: TGCAGTGCTAGAGATTCGGGGGGACGCTCCTACAATGAGCAGTTCTTC.